Listed below are T cell receptor beta chains from one sample, sequenced in a study of cytomegalovirus exposure and HLA in healthy donors. Measured with immunoSEQ multiplex PCR; TCRdb has only the in-frame clones, and not every one. The table shows about 130,000 clones, with 76% occurring only once. Specimen: PBMCs. Every receptor here comes from a man aged 40-49 years in good health and CMV-seronegative. The CDR3 runs from the conserved cysteine through the conserved F or W. D genes are given only for firm matches. Not every row has a clone size; where given, it reads once, few, many or a size class.

CDR3 protein,CDR3 DNA,J gene,D gene,V gene,clone size
CASSRPGTGPGEQYF,TGTGCCAGCAGCCGTCCCGGGACAGGACCGGGGGAGCAGTACTTC,TRBJ2-7,TRBD1,TRBV28,once
CASSIPAGTGRSPLHF,TGTGCCAGTAGTATTCCGGCCGGGACAGGGCGTTCACCCCTCCACTTT,TRBJ1-6,TRBD1,TRBV19,.
CASSLPGQRNYGYTF,TGCGCCAGCAGCTTACCGGGACAGCGGAACTATGGCTACACCTTC,TRBJ1-2,TRBD1,TRBV5-1,.
CASSWGAPNSPLHF,TGTGCCAGCAGCTGGGGAGCACCTAATTCACCCCTCCACTTT,TRBJ1-6,.,TRBV7-6,.
CASSLASRNTEAFF,TGCGCCAGCAGCTTGGCCTCCCGGAACACTGAAGCTTTCTTT,TRBJ1-1,.,TRBV5-1,.
CASSLGLLSGSLTDTQYF,TGTGCCAGCAGCTTGGGCCTCCTTAGCGGAAGCCTCACAGATACGCAGTATTTT,TRBJ2-3,.,TRBV11-3,once
CASSLSPSGNTGELFF,TGTGCCAGCAGCTTATCTCCAAGCGGGAACACCGGGGAGCTGTTTTTT,TRBJ2-2,.,TRBV7-3,few
CASINDRGRTGELFF,TGTGCCAGCATCAACGACAGGGGGCGAACCGGGGAGCTGTTTTTT,TRBJ2-2,TRBD1,TRBV6-1,.
CASSLYAGSNQPQHF,TGTGCCAGCAGCTTGTACGCGGGAAGCAATCAGCCCCAGCATTTT,TRBJ1-5,.,TRBV5-8,.
CASSGGGRETQYF,TGTGCCAGCAGTGGCGGGGGGCGAGAGACCCAGTACTTC,TRBJ2-5,TRBD2,TRBV2,.
CAPGRANEETQYF,TGTGCCCCCGGGAGAGCGAATGAAGAGACCCAGTACTTC,TRBJ2-5,.,TRBV21-1,.
CASSLEGTGNSPLHF,TGTGCCAGCAGCTTGGAGGGGACAGGGAATTCACCCCTCCACTTT,TRBJ1-6,TRBD1,TRBV5-6,few
CASSLWTGFGQPQHF,TGTGCCAGCAGTCTCTGGACAGGGTTTGGGCAGCCCCAGCATTTT,TRBJ1-5,TRBD1,TRBV27,.
CASSLSGGGTEAFF,TGCGCCAGCAGCTTGAGCGGGGGCGGGACTGAAGCTTTCTTT,TRBJ1-1,.,TRBV5-1,once
CASSSSGRAYEQYF,TGTGCCAGCAGCTCTAGCGGGAGAGCCTACGAGCAGTACTTC,TRBJ2-7,TRBD2,TRBV27,.
CASSAQDQPQHF,TGTGCCAGCAGTGCACAGGATCAGCCCCAGCATTTT,TRBJ1-5,.,TRBV28,few
CAWSGIGDTIYF,TGTGCCTGGAGCGGGATTGGGGACACCATATATTTT,TRBJ1-3,.,TRBV30,.
CASSHRDNLDTQYF,TGTGCCAGCAGTCACCGGGACAACCTAGATACGCAGTATTTT,TRBJ2-3,.,TRBV6-5,.
CASRQGGEAFF,TGTGCCAGCAGACAGGGAGGGGAAGCTTTCTTT,TRBJ1-1,.,TRBV2,.
CASSLGLSNQPQHF,TGTGCCAGCAGCCTGGGACTGAGCAATCAGCCCCAGCATTTT,TRBJ1-5,.,TRBV6-5,.
CSVEGTGGYNEAFF,TGCAGCGTTGAGGGGACAGGGGGTTATAATGAAGCTTTCTTT,TRBJ1-1,TRBD1,TRBV29-1,once
CASSASGQGNPYEQYF,TGTGCCAGCAGCGCCTCCGGACAGGGAAATCCCTACGAGCAGTACTTC,TRBJ2-7,TRBD1,TRBV11-2,.
CASSLQRSGQPQHF,TGTGCCAGCAGCTTACAGAGATCAGGTCAGCCCCAGCATTTT,TRBJ1-5,.,TRBV7-2,.
CASSLGTGPNTEAFF,TGTGCCAGCAGCTTAGGTACAGGGCCGAACACTGAAGCTTTCTTT,TRBJ1-1,.,TRBV7-9,.
CASSQDLSQGTNEKLFF,TGCGCCAGCAGCCAAGATTTATCGCAGGGAACTAATGAAAAACTGTTTTTT,TRBJ1-4,.,TRBV4-3,.
CASSRAGTGRINEQFF,TGTGCCAGCAGCCGAGCCGGGACAGGTAGAATCAATGAGCAGTTCTTC,TRBJ2-1,TRBD1,TRBV5-6,.
CASSESISGTGFQETQYF,TGTGCCAGCAGTGAATCAATCTCCGGGACAGGGTTTCAAGAGACCCAGTACTTC,TRBJ2-5,TRBD1,TRBV25-1,.
CASRGGPRTQYEAFF,TGTGCCAGCAGGGGGGGACCACGAACTCAATATGAAGCTTTCTTT,TRBJ1-1,.,TRBV2,few
CASSYQRTGASEAFF,TGTGCCAGCAGTTACCAGAGGACAGGGGCCTCTGAAGCTTTCTTT,TRBJ1-1,TRBD1,TRBV6-5,.
CASSLEGGETQYF,TGTGCCAGCAGCTTGGAAGGAGGAGAGACCCAGTACTTC,TRBJ2-5,.,TRBV7-9,few
CSFTGMETQYF,TGCAGTTTTACAGGGATGGAGACCCAGTACTTC,TRBJ2-5,.,TRBV20-1,.
CASSPWAGQGHQPQHF,TGTGCCAGCAGCCCTTGGGCGGGACAGGGGCATCAGCCCCAGCATTTT,TRBJ1-5,TRBD1,TRBV7-2,.
CASSLEGAPYEQYF,TGCGCCAGCAGCTTGGAAGGGGCTCCCTACGAGCAGTACTTC,TRBJ2-7,.,TRBV5-1,.
CASSLVTDNYGYTF,TGTGCCAGCAGCTTAGTTACAGACAACTATGGCTACACCTTC,TRBJ1-2,.,TRBV7-9,.
CASSKDSSGNTIYF,TGTGCCAGCTCAAAGGACAGCTCTGGAAACACCATATATTTT,TRBJ1-3,.,TRBV18,.
CAWSAQTNEQFF,TGTGCCTGGAGCGCACAGACGAATGAGCAGTTCTTC,TRBJ2-1,.,TRBV30,.
CASSYGQGTNYGYTF,TGTGCCAGCAGTTACGGGCAGGGGACTAACTATGGCTACACCTTC,TRBJ1-2,.,TRBV6-6,once
CASSQDRRRQGEGDTQYF,TGCGCCAGCAGCCAAGATCGAAGGCGGCAGGGGGAAGGGGATACGCAGTATTTT,TRBJ2-3,TRBD1,TRBV4-3,.
CASSYYVTGANTEAFF,TGTGCCAGCAGTTACTACGTGACAGGGGCCAACACTGAAGCTTTCTTT,TRBJ1-1,TRBD1,TRBV6-5,once
CASSQDYPQGPDGYTF,TGCGCCAGCAGCCAAGATTACCCCCAGGGGCCGGATGGCTACACCTTC,TRBJ1-2,.,TRBV4-3,.
CAWSDPWRGLPPLHF,TGTGCCTGGAGTGACCCTTGGAGGGGGCTCCCACCCCTCCACTTT,TRBJ1-6,TRBD1,TRBV30,.
CASSNSIGSPLHF,TGTGCCAGTAGTAACAGCATAGGTTCACCCCTCCACTTT,TRBJ1-6,.,TRBV19,few
CASSRQGFSPLHF,TGTGCCAGCAGCCGACAGGGTTTTTCACCCCTCCACTTT,TRBJ1-6,TRBD1,TRBV14,.
CATSREAGHSYEQYF,TGTGCCACCAGCAGAGAGGCGGGTCACTCCTACGAGCAGTACTTC,TRBJ2-7,.,TRBV15,.
CASKLMTANTGELFF,TGTGCCAGCAAGCTTATGACAGCTAACACCGGGGAGCTGTTTTTT,TRBJ2-2,.,TRBV6-1,.
CASSLEASGGLQYF,TGTGCCAGCAGCTTAGAAGCTAGCGGGGGGCTCCAGTACTTC,TRBJ2-5,TRBD2,TRBV7-3,.
CASGLVHGPGQDPYEQYF,TGTGCTAGTGGTTTGGTACACGGACCGGGACAGGACCCATACGAGCAGTACTTC,TRBJ2-7,TRBD1,TRBV12-5,.
CATSARGGGPAITLTF,TGTGCCACCAGCGCTCGAGGAGGGGGCCCGGCGATAACCCTTACCTTC,TRBJ1-2,TRBD1,TRBV15,.